The 8 T cell receptor beta chains reported below all come from one sample, sequenced in a study of blood T cell repertoires in COVID-19. TCRdb's copy holds only in-frame clones and misses some; the assay was immunoSEQ multiplex PCR. Found here are about 91,000 clones, roughly 91% of them singletons; the top ten hold 4.8%. Input material: peripheral blood. These receptor sequences come from a woman older than 75 with active COVID-19.

This clone was seen just once. The chain employs TRBV2 and TRBJ1-4, with TRBD1 as a possible D gene (6 bases). This CDR3 has 13 residues. Germline V gene lookup returns CDR1 SNHLY and CDR2 FYNNEI. Trimming pared 6 bases from V and 14 bases from J, leaving 19 bases between. The CDR3 reads CASRSRDIRGLFF. The CDR3 DNA reads TGTGCCAGCAGGTCCCGGGACATCCGCGGGCTGTTTTTT.

The chain carries TRBV11-3 and TRBJ2-6; tentatively, D is TRBD2 (6 bases). V was clipped by 3 bases and J by 4 bases, with 13 bases between them. The CDR3 spans 16 residues. Germline loops: CDR1 SGHNT, CDR2 YENEEA. CDR3 bases: TGTGCCAGCAGCTTGGGGGGATCAACCGGGGCCAACGTCCTGACTTTC. This translates into CASSLGGSTGANVLTF.

The chain couples TRBV20-1 to TRBJ2-1, with TRBD2 matching over 10 bases. This CDR3 region has 14 residues. V was pared by 3 bases and J by 7 bases, with 6 bases of the junction left unmatched. CDR1 is DFQATT, CDR2 SNEGSKA, per germline (reference sequence). DNA of the CDR3: TGCAGTGCTAGTCTAGCGGGAGTAGGGAATGAGCAGTTCTTC. Its protein is CSASLAGVGNEQFF.

The rearrangement uses TRBV4-3 and TRBJ2-7, with TRBD2 identical over 8 bases. Germline trimming cut 3 bases from V and 3 bases from J; bases unmatched to any gene: 16. The germline V gene has CDR1 LGHNA and CDR2 YSLEER. This CDR3 has 18 residues. CDR3 sequence reads: CASSHAPPTSGGNYEQYF. The DNA for the CDR3 is TGCGCCAGCAGCCATGCCCCTCCTACTAGCGGAGGAAACTACGAGCAGTACTTC.

The chain employs TRBV5-1 and TRBJ2-6; 8 positions agree with TRBD1. Unmatched junction bases numbered 7, after V lost 6 bases and J lost 2 bases. The CDR3 is 16 amino acids. Per the germline V gene, CDR1 is SGHRS and CDR2 is YFSETQ. CDR3 sequence (DNA): TGCGCCAGCACCCCGACAGGGGTCGCTGGGGCCAACGTCCTGACTTTC. This translates into CASTPTGVAGANVLTF.

This chain links TRBV11-2 with TRBJ2-7; unclear D gene. V gave up 1 base and J gave up 6 bases, with 16 bases separating them. The CDR3 extends over 15 amino acids. Germline V gives CDR1 SGHAT, CDR2 FQNNGV. CDR3 loop: CASSLAPNLVTEQYF. CDR3 DNA: TGTGCCAGCAGCTTAGCCCCCAATCTAGTCACCGAGCAGTACTTC.

This clone was counted a single time. The chain carries TRBV6-2 or TRBV6-3 and TRBJ2-7; 9 positions agree with TRBD2. There are 14 residues in the CDR3. CDR1 MNHEY and CDR2 SVGEGT come from the germline V gene. V lost 4 bases to trimming and J lost 2 bases; unmatched junction nucleotides: 3. CDR3 amino acids: CASSWVAGAYEQYF. CDR3 nucleotide sequence: TGTGCCAGCAGTTGGGTAGCGGGGGCCTACGAGCAGTACTTC.

The genes are TRBV14 and TRBJ1-4, with 9 bases fitting TRBD1. CDR1 is SGHDN, CDR2 FVKESK, per germline. The CDR3 loop spans 16 amino acids. With V trimmed by 1 base and J by 7 bases, 7 bases remained unmatched. The CDR3 DNA reads TGTGCCAGCAGCCAAGCCGGGGACAGGGCTAGTGAAAAACTGTTTTTT. The encoded protein is CASSQAGDRASEKLFF.